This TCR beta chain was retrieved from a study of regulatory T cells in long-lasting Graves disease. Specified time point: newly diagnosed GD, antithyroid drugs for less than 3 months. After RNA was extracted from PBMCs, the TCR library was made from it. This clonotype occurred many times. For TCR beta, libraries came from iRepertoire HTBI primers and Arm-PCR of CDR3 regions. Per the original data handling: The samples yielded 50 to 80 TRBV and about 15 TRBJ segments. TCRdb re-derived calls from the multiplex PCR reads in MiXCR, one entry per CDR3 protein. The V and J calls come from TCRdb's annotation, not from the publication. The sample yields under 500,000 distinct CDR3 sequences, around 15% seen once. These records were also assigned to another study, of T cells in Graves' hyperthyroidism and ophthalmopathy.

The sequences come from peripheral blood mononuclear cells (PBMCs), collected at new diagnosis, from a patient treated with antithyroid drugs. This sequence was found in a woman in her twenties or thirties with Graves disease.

CDR3 DNA: TGTGCCAGCAGTTCCGGGACAGCCTACTATGGCTACACCTTC. Amino acid sequence: CASSSGTAYYGYTF. This chain joins TRBV6-9 and TRBJ1-2, with TRBD1 matching over 7 bases. J was trimmed by 3 bases and V by 4 bases; bases with no gene match: 5. Germline lookup yields CDR1 MNHGY and CDR2 SVAAGI. The CDR3 is 14 residues long.